This paragraph reports one TCR beta chain. Its antigen is unknown. This record belongs to a study of OX40 agonist ivuxolimab in advanced cancers. The CDR3 length is 13 residues. Germline V gene lookup returns CDR1 MNHEY and CDR2 SMNVEV (reference sequence). Trimming took 11 bases from V and 4 from J, leaving 15 bases between them. This table comes from immunoSEQ multiplex PCR, and its TCRdb copy is limited to in-frame clones, with some not included. The table includes about 42,000 clones, around 88% detected once. General observations from the study: Relative to CD4+ cells, CD8+ T cells on average had more expanded clones.

This TCR came from an adult with an advanced solid tumor such as melanoma, head and neck, liver or kidney cancer. Material: CD4+ or CD8+ T cells sorted from blood, obtained in a trial of the OX40 agonist ivuxolimab. The chain couples TRBV27 to TRBJ2-1, with D unresolved. CDR3 loop: CAVGTTAYNEQFF. CDR3 in DNA: TGTGCCGTAGGTACAACGGCTTACAATGAGCAGTTCTTC.